The source of this T cell receptor beta chain is a study of control samples from healthy donors and cancer patients. This clone has a single count. Some clones are missing from TCRdb's copy, which holds only in-frame ones; the method was immunoSEQ multiplex PCR. The sample contains 140,000 to 150,000 clones, roughly 89% of which appear only once. The sample consisted of blood. The TCR originated in a man aged 25-45 years in good health.

CDR3 DNA sequence: TGCGCCAGCAGCTTGGGAGGGGGATTCGGTGAAAAACTGTTTTTT. It codes for CASSLGGGFGEKLFF. This chain connects TRBV5-1 to TRBJ1-4; D perhaps matches TRBD1 (6 bases). Germline loops: CDR1 SGHRS, CDR2 YFSETQ. The V end was cut by 0 bases, the J end by 7 bases, with 13 bases between. The CDR3 sequence is 15 residues long.